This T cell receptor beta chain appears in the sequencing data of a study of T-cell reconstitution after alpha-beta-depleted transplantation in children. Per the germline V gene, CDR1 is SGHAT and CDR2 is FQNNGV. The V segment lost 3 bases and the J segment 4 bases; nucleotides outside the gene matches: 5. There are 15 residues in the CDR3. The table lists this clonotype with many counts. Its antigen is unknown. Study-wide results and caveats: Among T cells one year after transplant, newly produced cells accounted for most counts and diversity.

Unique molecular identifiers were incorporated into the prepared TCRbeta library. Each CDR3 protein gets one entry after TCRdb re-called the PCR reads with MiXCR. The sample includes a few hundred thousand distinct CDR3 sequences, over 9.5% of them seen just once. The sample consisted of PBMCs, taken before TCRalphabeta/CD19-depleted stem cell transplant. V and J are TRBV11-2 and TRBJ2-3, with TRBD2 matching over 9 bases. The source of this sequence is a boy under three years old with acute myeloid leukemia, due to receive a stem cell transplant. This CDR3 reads CASSFRRGGPDTQYF. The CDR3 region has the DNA TGTGCCAGCAGCTTCCGGCGGGGGGGCCCAGATACGCAGTATTTT.